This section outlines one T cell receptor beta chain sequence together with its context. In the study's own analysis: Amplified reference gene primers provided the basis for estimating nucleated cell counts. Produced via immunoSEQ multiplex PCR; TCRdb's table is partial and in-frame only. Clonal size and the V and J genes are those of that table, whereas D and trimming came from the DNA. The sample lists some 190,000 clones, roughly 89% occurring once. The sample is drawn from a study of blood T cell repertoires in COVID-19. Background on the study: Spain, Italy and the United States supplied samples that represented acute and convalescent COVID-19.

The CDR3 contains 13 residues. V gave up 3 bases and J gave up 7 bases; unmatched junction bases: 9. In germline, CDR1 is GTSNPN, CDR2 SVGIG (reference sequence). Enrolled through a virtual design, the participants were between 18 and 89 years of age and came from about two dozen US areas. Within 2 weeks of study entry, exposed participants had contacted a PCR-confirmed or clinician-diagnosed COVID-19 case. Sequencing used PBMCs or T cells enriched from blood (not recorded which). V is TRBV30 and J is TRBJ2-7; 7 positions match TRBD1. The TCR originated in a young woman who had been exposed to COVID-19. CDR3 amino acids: CAWRRDRVREQYF. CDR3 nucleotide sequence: TGTGCCTGGAGACGAGACAGGGTGAGGGAGCAGTACTTC.